The next 19 T cell receptor beta chains were all read from a single sample in a study of technical replicates of blood from a few donors. The data were produced by immunoSEQ multiplex PCR, yet TCRdb's version contains in-frame clones alone and is incomplete. The data show tens of thousands of clones, roughly 94% seen once. Sequenced material: T cells isolated from PBMCs. These receptors originate from a human donor in good health.

This chain connects TRBV7-2 to TRBJ1-2; 7 bases fit TRBD1. The length of the CDR3 is 13 residues. In germline, CDR1 is SGHTA, CDR2 FQGNSA. The trim removed 10 bases at V and 4 bases at J, leaving 9 bases unmatched. This chain's CDR3 is CATSTGNGYGYTF. In DNA form, the CDR3 reads TGTGCCACCTCGACAGGGAACGGCTATGGCTACACCTTC.

The V call is TRBV5-8, the J call TRBJ2-7; 8 nucleotides align to TRBD1. The germline V gene encodes CDR1 SGHTS and CDR2 YDEGEE. The CDR3 spans 15 residues. Germline trimming cut 7 bases from V and 1 base from J; bases unmatched to any gene: 10. DNA for the CDR3: TGTGCCAGCCTTTTAGGGACAGGATTTTCCTACGAGCAGTACTTC. It codes for CASLLGTGFSYEQYF.

The chain combines TRBV2 with TRBJ1-2, with 7 bases aligning to TRBD1. The CDR3 covers 15 residues. CDR1 and CDR2 (germline): SNHLY, FYNNEI. V was clipped by 2 bases and J by 4 bases; unmatched bases: 7. The CDR3 loop is CASSEQADRVYGYTF. For the CDR3, the DNA is TGTGCCAGCAGTGAACAGGCCGACAGGGTCTATGGCTACACCTTC.

This sequence joins TRBV11-2 and TRBJ1-1; D gene uncertain. The CDR3 contains 13 residues. V lost 1 base to trimming and J lost 3 bases, with 6 bases between them. The germline CDR1 and CDR2 sequences are SGHAT and FQNNGV. The CDR3 coding sequence is TGTGCCAGCAGCTTAGGTCAGGACACTGAAGCTTTCTTT. Its protein is CASSLGQDTEAFF.

The chain employs TRBV29-1 and TRBJ2-1; 7 positions agree with TRBD1. This CDR3 spans 16 amino acids. V lost 6 bases to trimming and J lost 7 bases; unmatched junction nucleotides: 18. Per the germline V gene, CDR1 is SQVTM and CDR2 is ANQGSEA. CDR3 coding DNA: TGCAGCGTCCCAAGATATCGGGACAGCTCGTCTAATGAGCAGTTCTTC. It is translated as CSVPRYRDSSSNEQFF.

The V gene is TRBV30, the J gene TRBJ1-4, with unresolved D. Germline V gene sequence: CDR1 GTSNPN, CDR2 SVGIG (reference sequence). This CDR3 is built from 13 residues. V lost 1 base, J lost 4 bases, and 7 bases lay in between. This CDR3 is CAWSGQFNEKLFF. For the CDR3, the DNA is TGTGCCTGGAGTGGTCAGTTTAATGAAAAACTGTTTTTT. The full variable domain, with the rest looked up from reference TRBV30 and TRBJ1-4, is SQTIHQWPATLVQPVGSPLSLECTVEGTSNPNLYWYRQAAGRGLQLLFYSVGIGQISSEVPQNLSASRPQDRQFILSSKKLLLSDSGFYLCAWSGQFNEKLFFGSGTQLSVL.

This chain connects TRBV6-5 to TRBJ1-1, with D possibly being TRBD1 (6 bases). Trimming left V 6 bases short and J 4 bases short, with 12 bases between. The CDR3 is made up of 13 amino acids. CDR1 and CDR2 (germline): MNHEY, SVGAGI. CDR3 amino acids: CASSVQGFTEAFF. For the CDR3, the DNA is TGTGCCAGCAGCGTCCAGGGGTTCACTGAAGCTTTCTTT.

J is TRBJ1-5 and V is TRBV2; D is undetermined. The V and J ends lost 4 bases and 6 bases respectively, with 16 bases between them. The length of the CDR3 is 15 residues. Germline values: CDR1 SNHLY, CDR2 FYNNEI. The CDR3 here is CASSGPGGFGQPQHF. The CDR3 DNA reads as TGTGCCAGCAGTGGACCGGGAGGCTTCGGTCAGCCCCAGCATTTT.

This chain connects TRBV4-1 to TRBJ2-4; 10 nucleotides agree with TRBD1. Germline V gene data show CDR1 as MGHRA and CDR2 as YSYEKL. V was clipped by 4 bases and J by 3 bases; unmatched bases: 3. The CDR3 totals 15 residues. The CDR3 spells CASSRTGGNKNIQYF. The CDR3 DNA sequence: TGCGCCAGCAGCCGGACAGGGGGAAACAAAAACATTCAGTACTTC.

The chain is built from TRBV6-5 and TRBJ1-1, with D possibly TRBD1 on 5 matching bases. This CDR3 has 14 residues. V was cut by 0 bases and J by 2 bases, with 7 bases left in between. Per germline, CDR1 MNHEY and CDR2 SVGAGI. CDR3 region: CASSYSQGNTEAFF. In nucleotides, the CDR3 is TGTGCCAGCAGTTACTCCCAGGGAAACACTGAAGCTTTCTTT.

The CDR3 loop is CASSEATGGVYEQYF. As DNA, the CDR3 is TGTGCCAGCAGTGAAGCGACCGGGGGTGTCTACGAGCAGTACTTC. V and J are TRBV6-1 and TRBJ2-7; possibly TRBD2 for D (6 bases). Germline CDR1 MNHNS, CDR2 SASEGT. The germline V and J ends were trimmed by 0 bases and 3 bases, with 12 bases remaining between them. The length of the CDR3 is 15 residues.

This clone was counted only a few times. CDR3 sequence reads: CASSVVPTGGNTEAFF. The CDR3 DNA sequence: TGTGCCAGCAGCGTAGTCCCGACAGGGGGGAACACTGAAGCTTTCTTT. V and J are TRBV9 and TRBJ1-1, with 9 bases fitting TRBD1. There are 16 residues in the CDR3. The J segment lost 1 base and the V segment lost 0 bases, leaving 4 bases of the junction unmatched. The germline V gene encodes CDR1 SGDLS and CDR2 YYNGEE.

V is TRBV6-5 and J is TRBJ2-7, with D unresolved. The CDR3 is 12 amino acids. Trimming pared 8 bases from V and 2 bases from J, leaving 10 bases between. CDR1 and CDR2 (germline): MNHEY, SVGAGI. CDR3 sequence: CASVVSPYEQYF. As DNA, the CDR3 is TGTGCCAGCGTAGTGAGTCCCTACGAGCAGTACTTC.

The chain recombines TRBV6-1 with TRBJ2-4, with 7 bases that match TRBD1. Germline CDR1 MNHNS, CDR2 SASEGT. CDR3 length: 15 amino acids. V lost 8 bases, J lost 0 bases, and 7 bases stayed unmatched. The CDR3 protein is CASARGFLAKNIQYF. The CDR3 nucleotides read TGTGCCAGCGCCAGGGGGTTCTTAGCCAAAAACATTCAGTACTTC.

The rearrangement uses TRBV5-6 and TRBJ1-2, with TRBD1 matching 8 bases. The V and J ends lost 6 bases and 2 bases, in that order; junction bases with no gene match: 6. Germline-derived CDR1 and CDR2 are SGHDT and YYEEEE. The CDR3 has 14 amino acids. The chain's CDR3 is CASTFRGRNYGYTF. CDR3 DNA: TGTGCCAGCACCTTCAGGGGGCGAAACTATGGCTACACCTTC.

The chain links TRBV2 to TRBJ2-2; a weak D match, TRBD1 (5 bases). There are 15 residues in the CDR3. Germline-derived CDR1 and CDR2 are SNHLY and FYNNEI. Trimming removed 9 bases from V and 4 bases from J, with 18 bases in between. Here the CDR3 reads CASSYTPQGTGELFF. The CDR3 region has the DNA TGTGCCAGTAGTTACACCCCTCAGGGCACCGGGGAGCTGTTTTTT. The full variable domain, its missing parts supplied by reference TRBV2 and TRBJ2-2, is EPEVTQTPSHQVTQMGQEVILRCVPISNHLYFYWYRQILGQKVEFLVSFYNNEISEKSEIFDDQFSVERPDGSNFTLKIRSTKLEDSAMYFCASSYTPQGTGELFFGEGSRLTVL.

This clone was picked up one time. The gene calls are TRBV7-3 and TRBJ2-3; D perhaps matches TRBD1 (6 bases). In germline, CDR1 is SGHTA, CDR2 FQGTGA. The length of the CDR3 is 14 residues. V was cut by 5 bases and J by 5 bases, with 14 bases left in between. The CDR3 reads CASSLQGGGDTQYF. The CDR3, as DNA: TGTGCCAGCAGCCTACAGGGTGGGGGAGATACGCAGTATTTT.

The chain recombines TRBV5-4 with TRBJ2-1; a possible D gene is TRBD1 (6 bases). Trimming stripped 4 bases from V and 5 bases from J, with 16 bases between. The CDR3 extends over 15 amino acids. Germline CDR1 and CDR2: SGHNT and YYREEE (reference sequence). CDR3 DNA sequence: TGTGCCAGCAGCCTGGTAGAGGGGGTGAACAATGAGCAGTTCTTC. It is translated as CASSLVEGVNNEQFF.

The rearrangement links TRBV5-1 to TRBJ2-7; TRBD2 aligns across 8 bases. J was trimmed by 2 bases and V by 3 bases; bases with no gene match: 4. Looked up from germline, CDR1 is SGHRS and CDR2 is YFSETQ. This CDR3 is built from 14 residues. The chain's CDR3 is CASSYTSGPYEQYF. The CDR3 DNA follows: TGCGCCAGCAGCTATACTAGCGGCCCCTACGAGCAGTACTTC.